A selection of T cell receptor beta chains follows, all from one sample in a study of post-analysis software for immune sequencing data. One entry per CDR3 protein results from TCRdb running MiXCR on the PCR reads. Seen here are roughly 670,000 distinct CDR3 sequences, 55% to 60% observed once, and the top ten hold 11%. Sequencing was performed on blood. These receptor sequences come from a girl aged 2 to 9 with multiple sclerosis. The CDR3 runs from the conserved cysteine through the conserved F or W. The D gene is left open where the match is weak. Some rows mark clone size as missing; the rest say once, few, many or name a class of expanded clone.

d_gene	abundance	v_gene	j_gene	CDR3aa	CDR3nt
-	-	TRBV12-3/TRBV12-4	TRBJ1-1	CASSFYRDTEAFF	TGTGCCAGCAGTTTCTACCGGGACACTGAAGCTTTCTTT
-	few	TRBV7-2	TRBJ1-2	CASSLGGVNYGYTF	TGTGCCAGCAGCTTAGGCGGGGTTAACTATGGCTACACCTTC
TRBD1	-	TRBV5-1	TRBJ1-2	CASSLARTGRGYTF	TGCGCCAGCAGCTTGGCCCGGACAGGACGTGGCTACACCTTC
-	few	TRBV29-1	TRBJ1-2	CSVKGEGYGYTF	TGCAGCGTTAAGGGGGAGGGCTATGGCTACACCTTC
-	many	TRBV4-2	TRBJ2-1	CASTASGTPYNEQFF	TGTGCCAGCACCGCATCTGGGACGCCATACAATGAGCAGTTCTTC
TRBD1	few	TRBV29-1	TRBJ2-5	CSVLGQSQETQYF	TGCAGCGTTTTGGGACAGTCCCAAGAGACCCAGTACTTC
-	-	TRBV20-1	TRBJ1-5	CSARVAGDNSNQPQHF	TGCAGTGCTAGAGTAGCAGGGGATAATAGCAATCAGCCCCAGCATTTT
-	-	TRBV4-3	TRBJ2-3	CASSQENPDTQYF	TGCGCCAGCAGCCAAGAGAATCCAGATACGCAGTATTTT
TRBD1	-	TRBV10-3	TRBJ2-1	CAISEPLGQGRWGNEQFF	TGTGCCATCAGTGAGCCCCTTGGACAGGGCAGGTGGGGCAATGAGCAGTTCTTC
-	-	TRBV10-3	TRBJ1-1	CAISERGSEAFF	TGTGCCATCAGTGAGAGAGGGTCTGAAGCTTTCTTT
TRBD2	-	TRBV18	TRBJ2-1	CASSPPGLAGGHERFF	TGTGCCAGCTCACCTCCTGGACTAGCGGGAGGACATGAGCGGTTCTTC
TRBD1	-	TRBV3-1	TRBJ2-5	CASSLNRGRKTQYF	TGTGCCAGCAGCCTCAACAGGGGGCGGAAGACCCAGTACTTC
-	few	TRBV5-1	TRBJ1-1	CASSLAGQGNTEAFF	TGCGCCAGCAGCTTGGCCGGGCAGGGAAACACTGAAGCTTTCTTT
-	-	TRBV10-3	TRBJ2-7	CAISEADPYEQYF	TGTGCCATCAGTGAAGCCGATCCCTACGAGCAGTACTTC
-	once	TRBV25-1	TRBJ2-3	CASSEYGADTQYF	TGTGCCAGCAGTGAATACGGGGCTGATACGCAGTATTTT
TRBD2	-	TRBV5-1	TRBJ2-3	CASSPGLADSTDTQYF	TGCGCCAGCAGCCCCGGACTAGCGGACAGCACAGATACGCAGTATTTT
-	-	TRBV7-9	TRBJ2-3	CATQTADTQYF	TGTGCCACCCAGACCGCGGATACGCAGTATTTT
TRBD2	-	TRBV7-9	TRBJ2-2	CASSLARNGRALATGELFF	TGTGCCAGCAGCTTAGCGCGAAACGGGAGGGCCCTCGCCACCGGGGAGCTGTTTTTT
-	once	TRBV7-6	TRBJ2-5	CASSRPGGAQETQYF	TGTGCCAGCAGTCGCCCAGGGGGGGCTCAAGAGACCCAGTACTTC
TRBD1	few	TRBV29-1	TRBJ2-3	CSVVKGAGDTQYF	TGCAGCGTTGTGAAGGGGGCTGGAGATACGCAGTATTTT
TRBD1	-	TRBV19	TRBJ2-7	CAGSIELGQALEQYF	TGTGCCGGTAGTATAGAGCTGGGACAGGCCCTGGAGCAGTACTTC
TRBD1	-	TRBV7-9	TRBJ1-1	CASRGQDRGLTEAFF	TGTGCCAGCAGGGGACAAGACAGGGGACTCACTGAAGCTTTCTTT
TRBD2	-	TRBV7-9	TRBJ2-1	CASSPPTSGFHHEQFF	TGTGCCAGCAGCCCCCCGACTAGCGGGTTTCACCATGAGCAGTTCTTC
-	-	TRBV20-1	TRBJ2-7	CSARRGVSYEQYF	TGCAGTGCTAGGCGTGGGGTCTCCTACGAGCAGTACTTC
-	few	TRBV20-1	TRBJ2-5	CSARGTGETQYF	TGCAGTGCTAGAGGGACCGGGGAGACCCAGTACTTC
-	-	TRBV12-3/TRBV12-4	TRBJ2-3	CASSLQEGPTQYF	TGTGCCAGCAGTTTACAGGAGGGTCCCACGCAGTATTTT
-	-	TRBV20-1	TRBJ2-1	CSAGGEGRHNEQFF	TGCAGTGCTGGGGGTGAGGGCCGCCACAATGAGCAGTTCTTC
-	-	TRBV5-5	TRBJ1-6	CASSLETNSPLHF	TGTGCCAGCAGCTTGGAGACTAATTCACCCCTCCACTTT
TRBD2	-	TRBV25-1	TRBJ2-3	CASSEGAGVPDTQYF	TGTGCCAGCAGTGAAGGAGCGGGAGTACCAGATACGCAGTATTTT
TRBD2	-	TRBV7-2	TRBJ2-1	CASSKLAGTYNEQFF	TGTGCCAGCAGCAAACTAGCGGGGACTTACAATGAGCAGTTCTTC
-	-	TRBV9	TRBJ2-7	CASSVAGTSYEQYF	TGTGCCAGCAGCGTAGCCGGGACTTCTTACGAGCAGTACTTC
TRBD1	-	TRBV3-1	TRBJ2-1	CASSQPGTGSEEQFF	TGTGCCAGCAGCCAACCCGGGACAGGCTCTGAGGAGCAGTTCTTC
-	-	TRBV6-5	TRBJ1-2	CASSYNRGAKIVGYTF	TGTGCCAGCAGTTATAATCGGGGGGCGAAAATTGTTGGCTACACCTTC
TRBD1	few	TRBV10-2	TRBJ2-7	CASSGSLYEGDRVPYEQYF	TGCGCCAGCAGTGGATCACTGTACGAGGGGGACAGGGTCCCCTACGAGCAGTACTTC
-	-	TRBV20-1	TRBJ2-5	CSARRGGRETQYF	TGCAGTGCTAGGAGGGGGGGTCGGGAGACCCAGTACTTC